This T cell receptor beta chain was retrieved from a study of graft-versus-host responses after intestinal transplantation. Study details: Recipients had multivisceral, liver-intestinal, or isolated intestinal transplants. The recipients all started with anti-thymocyte globulin induction and then took tacrolimus and steroids for roughly three years.

V was pared by 0 bases and J by 0 bases, with 10 bases between. CDR3 size: 16 residues. Germline CDR1 is SGDLS and CDR2 is YYNGEE. Comments on this clone: Its specificity is not known.

Study-level findings and limits: Detected in recipient marrow were GvH clones, some of which were first observed in ileum or blood. Individuals carrying graft-donor T cell macrochimerism showed high graft-versus-host to host-versus-graft clonal ratios in allografts.

The method was immunoSEQ multiplex PCR; TCRdb's version includes in-frame clones alone and lacks a portion of them. The sample consists of under 20,000 clones, 85% to 95% of them appearing once. Sequences were derived from PBMCs, sampled 23 days after intestinal transplant. The rearrangement joins TRBV9 to TRBJ1-3; D gene ambiguous. The sequence was collected from a human patient who received an intestinal transplant, so some T cells may come from the graft donor. The CDR3 nucleotides are TGTGCCAGCAGCGTAGAAGCTGGTCTCTCTGGAAACACCATATATTTT. This translates into CASSVEAGLSGNTIYF.